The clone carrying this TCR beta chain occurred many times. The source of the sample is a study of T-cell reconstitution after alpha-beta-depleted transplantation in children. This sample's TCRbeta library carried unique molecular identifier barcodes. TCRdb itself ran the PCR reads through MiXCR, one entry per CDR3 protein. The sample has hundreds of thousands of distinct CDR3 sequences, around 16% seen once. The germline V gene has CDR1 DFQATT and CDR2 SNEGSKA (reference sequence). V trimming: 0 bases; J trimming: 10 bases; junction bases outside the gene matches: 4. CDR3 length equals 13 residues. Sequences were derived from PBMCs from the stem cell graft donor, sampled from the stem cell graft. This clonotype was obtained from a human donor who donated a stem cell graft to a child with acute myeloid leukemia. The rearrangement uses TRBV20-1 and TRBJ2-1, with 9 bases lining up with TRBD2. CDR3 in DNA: TGCAGTGCTAGAGAGGGGACTAGCTGGGAGCAGTTCTTC. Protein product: CSAREGTSWEQFF.